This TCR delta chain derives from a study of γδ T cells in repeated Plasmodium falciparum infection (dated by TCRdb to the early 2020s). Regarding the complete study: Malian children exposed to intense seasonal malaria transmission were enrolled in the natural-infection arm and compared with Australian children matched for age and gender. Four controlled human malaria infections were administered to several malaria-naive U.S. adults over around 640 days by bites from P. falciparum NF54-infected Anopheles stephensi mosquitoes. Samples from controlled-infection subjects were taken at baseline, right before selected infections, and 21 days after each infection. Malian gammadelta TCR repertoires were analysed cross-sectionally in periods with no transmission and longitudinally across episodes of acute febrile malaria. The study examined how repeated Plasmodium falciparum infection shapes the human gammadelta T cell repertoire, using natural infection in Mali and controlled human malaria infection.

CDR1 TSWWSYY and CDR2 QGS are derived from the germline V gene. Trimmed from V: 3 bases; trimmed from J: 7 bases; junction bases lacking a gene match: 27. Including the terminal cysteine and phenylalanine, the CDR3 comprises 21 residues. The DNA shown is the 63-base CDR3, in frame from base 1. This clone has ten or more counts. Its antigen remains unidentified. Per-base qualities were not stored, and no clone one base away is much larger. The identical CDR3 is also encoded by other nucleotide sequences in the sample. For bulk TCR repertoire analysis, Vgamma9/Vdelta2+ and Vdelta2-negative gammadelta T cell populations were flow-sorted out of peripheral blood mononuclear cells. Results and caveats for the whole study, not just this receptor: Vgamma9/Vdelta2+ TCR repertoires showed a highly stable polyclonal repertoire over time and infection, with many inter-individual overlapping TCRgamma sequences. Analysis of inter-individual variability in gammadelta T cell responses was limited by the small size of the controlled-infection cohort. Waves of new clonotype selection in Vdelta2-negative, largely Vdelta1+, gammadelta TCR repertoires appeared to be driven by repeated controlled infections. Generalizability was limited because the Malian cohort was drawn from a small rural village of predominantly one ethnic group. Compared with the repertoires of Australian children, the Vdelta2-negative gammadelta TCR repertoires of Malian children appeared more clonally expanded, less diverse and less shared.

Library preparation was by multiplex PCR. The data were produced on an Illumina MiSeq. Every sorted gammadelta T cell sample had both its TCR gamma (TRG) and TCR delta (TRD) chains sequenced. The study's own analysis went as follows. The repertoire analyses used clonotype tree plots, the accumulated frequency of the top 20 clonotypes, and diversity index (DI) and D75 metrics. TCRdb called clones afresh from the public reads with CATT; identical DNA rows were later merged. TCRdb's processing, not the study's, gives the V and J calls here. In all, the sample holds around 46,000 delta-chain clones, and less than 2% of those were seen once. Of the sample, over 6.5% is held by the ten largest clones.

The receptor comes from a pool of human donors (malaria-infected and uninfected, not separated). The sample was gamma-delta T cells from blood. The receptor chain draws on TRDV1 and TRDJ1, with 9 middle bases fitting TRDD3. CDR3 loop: CALGEGAPSWYWGTSQGKLIF. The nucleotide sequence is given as TGTGCTCTTGGGGAGGGGGCCCCCTCGTGGTACTGGGGGACATCGCAGGGTAAACTCATCTTT.